Each of the 11 T cell receptor beta chains below was sequenced from the same sample in a study of breast tumors, draining lymph nodes, adjacent tissues. In TCRdb, the multiplex PCR reads were re-called with MiXCR into one record per CDR3 protein. The sample contains about 140,000 distinct CDR3 sequences, about 20% of which appear only once. Axillary draining lymph nodes of breast cancer patients supplied the node samples. The material sequenced was axillary lymph node tissue. The receptors originated from a female donor with breast cancer. Some clones in this sample may be carry-over from other donors' samples.

This clonotype was detected ten times or more. The chain combines TRBV5-1 with TRBJ2-1; the match to TRBD1 covers 8 bases. Per germline, CDR1 SGHRS and CDR2 YFSETQ. The CDR3 covers 14 residues. The V segment lost 3 bases and the J segment 9 bases; nucleotides outside the gene matches: 8. As DNA, the CDR3 is TGCGCCAGCAGCTCCAACAGGGGGATCGGTGAGCAGTTCTTC. The encoded protein is CASSSNRGIGEQFF.

This clonotype was seen a few times. The chain couples TRBV3-1 to TRBJ2-1; D gene ambiguous. Trimming cost V 0 bases and J 2 bases, with 8 bases left between them. Germline V lookup: CDR1 LGHDT, CDR2 YNNKEL (reference sequence). The CDR3 loop spans 15 amino acids. For the CDR3, the DNA is TGTGCCAGCAGCCAAGATGTGGGCGCCTACAATGAGCAGTTCTTC. It yields the protein CASSQDVGAYNEQFF.

This clonotype appeared a single time. Given a much more abundant clone one base away, this may be a read error. V and J are TRBV7-2 and TRBJ2-1, with D perhaps matching TRBD2 (5 bases). The germline V and J ends were trimmed by 8 bases and 9 bases, with 17 bases remaining between them. There are 13 residues in the CDR3. Germline V gene lookup returns CDR1 SGHTA and CDR2 FQGNSA. The CDR3 DNA follows: TGTGCCAGCGGCTCAACCCGCGGGTTTGAGCAGTTCTTC. Its protein product is CASGSTRGFEQFF.

Ten or more counts support this clonotype. V gene TRBV7-8 combines with J gene TRBJ2-5, with TRBD2 matching over 11 bases. The CDR3 length is 15 residues. After removal of 1 base from V and 5 bases from J, the junction contained 3 bases not matched to a gene. CDR1 and CDR2 (germline): SGHVS, FQNEAQ. CDR3 residues: CASSLGSGRGETQYF. CDR3 coding DNA: TGTGCCAGCAGCTTAGGTAGCGGGAGGGGTGAGACCCAGTACTTC.

The gene calls are TRBV20-1 and TRBJ2-7; perhaps TRBD2 as D (6 bases). The CDR3 runs to 12 residues. The germline CDR1 and CDR2 sequences are DFQATT and SNEGSKA (reference sequence). V shed 5 bases and J shed 2 bases, with 10 bases lying between them. CDR3 protein: CSAGDSTYEQYF. Written as DNA, the CDR3 is TGCAGTGCTGGGGACTCCACCTACGAGCAGTACTTC.

This clonotype appeared many times. V usage is TRBV7-6 and J usage is TRBJ2-3, with TRBD1 matching over 9 bases. With 5 bases clipped from V and 4 bases from J, the junction kept 10 bases outside the gene matches. In germline, CDR1 is SGHVS, CDR2 FNYEAQ. This CDR3 has 16 amino acids. CDR3 protein: CASSPLQGAVADTQYF. CDR3 in DNA: TGTGCCAGCAGCCCTCTACAGGGGGCTGTGGCAGATACGCAGTATTTT.

This clonotype occurred a few times. V usage is TRBV2 and J usage is TRBJ2-6; no firm D call. Per the germline V gene, CDR1 is SNHLY and CDR2 is FYNNEI. This CDR3 spans 13 amino acids. Between the trimmed V and J ends, which lost 6 bases and 0 bases, there was a span of 3 bases. In DNA, the CDR3 is TGTGCCAGCAGGAGCTCTGGGGCCAACGTCCTGACTTTC. This translates into CASRSSGANVLTF.

This clonotype was seen at least ten times. The genes are TRBV19 and TRBJ1-6, with 8 bases that match TRBD1. With V trimmed by 7 bases and J by 10 bases, 18 bases remained unmatched. Looked up from germline, CDR1 is LNHDA and CDR2 is SQIVND (reference sequence). There are 17 residues in the CDR3. CDR3 sequence: CASTRKPHRGSVSPLHF. The CDR3 DNA reads TGTGCCAGTACCCGAAAGCCCCACAGGGGGTCGGTGTCACCCCTCCACTTT.

Comment on this clonotype: A much larger clone sits a single nucleotide away, making a read error possible. The J gene is TRBJ1-6, the V gene TRBV30; possibly TRBD1 for D (5 bases). Germline values: CDR1 GTSNPN, CDR2 SVGIG (reference sequence). CDR3 length: 14 residues. V was pared by 3 bases and J by 6 bases, with 12 bases between. CDR3 in DNA: TGTGCCTGGAGAAGGCGGGGCAGTAATTCACCCCTCCACTTT. This encodes CAWRRRGSNSPLHF.

This clonotype was counted ten times or more. The chain combines TRBV24-1 with TRBJ2-3, with TRBD2 identical over 11 bases. This CDR3 has 15 amino acids. Losses at the gene ends were 9 bases for V and 7 bases for J; bases not matched to a gene: 11. Germline V lookup: CDR1 KGHDR, CDR2 SFDVKD. The CDR3 DNA follows: TGTGCCACCCGCCCACTAGCGGGAGACCTAAATACGCAGTATTTT. Protein: CATRPLAGDLNTQYF.

This clonotype was counted many times. This chain links TRBV7-9 with TRBJ2-7; D gene ambiguous. From germline, CDR1 is SEHNR and CDR2 FQNEAQ (reference sequence). V lost 5 bases and J 2 bases, leaving 7 bases between the germline ends. The CDR3 is 12 residues long. CDR3 sequence: CASSRITYEQYF. In nucleotides, the CDR3 is TGTGCCAGCAGCCGGATAACCTACGAGCAGTACTTC.